The 20 T cell receptor beta chains below were found in one sample sequenced in a study of T cells in Graves' hyperthyroidism and ophthalmopathy (dated by TCRdb to about 2019). Library prep was done by multiplex PCR. Instrument on record: Illumina HiSeq 2000. The TCR beta CDR3 regions were amplified from RNA transcripts. The first round of RT-PCR for the TCR CDR3 was performed with the HTBI primer set and the Qiagen OneStep RT-PCR kit. TCRdb's own reprocessing of the public reads used fastp at Q25 and MiXCR and kept productive beta chains. Rows are combined by CDR3 protein, so each entry shows the most common genes and DNA. For this sample the table gives under 400,000 distinct CDR3 sequences, of which roughly 21% were detected only once. Around 50% of the sample lies in the top ten. The sequencing input was blood. The receptor set was obtained from a woman aged 45-59 years with Graves' hyperthyroidism.

This rearrangement joins TRBV7-9 to TRBJ1-6, with D perhaps matching TRBD1 (6 bases). Per the germline V gene, CDR1 is SEHNR and CDR2 is FQNEAQ (reference sequence). V lost 4 bases and J lost 0, with 7 bases in between. The CDR3 sequence is 15 residues long. In DNA, the CDR3 is TGTGCCAGCAGCTCACAGGGCTCCTATAATTCACCCCTCCACTTT. Translation: CASSSQGSYNSPLHF.

In this sample, this clonotype turned up many times. The chain joins TRBV28 to TRBJ1-1, with D unclear. The CDR3 consists of 13 residues. Per the germline V gene, CDR1 is MDHEN and CDR2 is SYDVKM. Trimming took off 2 bases at V and 1 base at J, with 5 bases between the two ends. Here the CDR3 DNA reads TGTGCCAGCAGTTTACGGGCGAACACTGAAGCTTTCTTT. This sequence encodes CASSLRANTEAFF.

This clonotype was seen many times. A read error may account for a junction end that differs from germline. V is TRBV5-1 and J is TRBJ2-7, with 7 bases matching TRBD1. The germline CDR1 and CDR2 sequences are SGHRS and YFSETQ. The CDR3 runs to 13 residues. CDR3 nucleotide sequence: TGTGCCAGCAGTCTGCAGGGGGCCTACGAGCAGTACTTC. It translates to CASSLQGAYEQYF. The complete variable domain, with remaining parts taken from reference TRBV5-1 and TRBJ2-7, reads KAGVTQTPRYLIKTRGQQVTLSCSPISGHRSVSWYQQTPGQGLQFLFEYFSETQRNKGNFPGRFSGRQFSNSRSEMNVSTLELGDSALYLCASSLQGAYEQYFGPGTRLTVT.

This clonotype was picked up a small number of times. The chain links TRBV18 to TRBJ2-7, with 9 bases aligning to TRBD1. This CDR3 contains 15 residues. J lost 0 bases, V lost 3 bases, and 3 bases had no gene match. Looked up from germline, CDR1 is KGHSH and CDR2 is LQKENI. CDR3 amino acids: CASSPLGQGSYEQYF. The CDR3 region has the DNA TGTGCCAGCTCACCCTTGGGACAGGGCTCCTACGAGCAGTACTTC.

CDR3 sequence: CASSVLAGVRNEQFF. The CDR3 DNA follows: TGTGCCAGTAGTGTCCTAGCGGGAGTTCGGAATGAGCAGTTCTTC. The chain employs TRBV19 and TRBJ2-1; TRBD2 agrees at 10 bases. The CDR3 length is 15 residues. Germline V gene data show CDR1 as LNHDA and CDR2 as SQIVND (reference sequence). V lost 5 bases and J lost 7; bases outside the gene matches: 8.

This clonotype has a count of ten or more. The chain is built from TRBV7-6 and TRBJ2-5; TRBD2 might be the D (5 bases). Germline V CDR1 and CDR2: SGHVS, FNYEAQ. Trimming left V 5 bases short and J 2 bases short, with 15 bases between. This CDR3 has 15 amino acids. The CDR3 bases are TGTGCCAGCAGCCCGGGCCCGGGGTGGCAAGAGACCCAGTACTTC. This sequence encodes CASSPGPGWQETQYF.

This clonotype was seen only a few times. The rearrangement uses TRBV6-1 and TRBJ2-1; TRBD2 matches 13 bases. The CDR3 consists of 15 residues. V shed 7 bases, J shed 2 bases, and the junction held 2 bases outside the gene matches. Germline-derived CDR1 and CDR2 are MNHNS and SASEGT. The CDR3 DNA is TGTGCCAGCACCGGGACTAGCGGGGCCTACAATGAGCAGTTCTTC. Translated: CASTGTSGAYNEQFF.

The gene calls are TRBV27 and TRBJ2-1, with 7 bases that match TRBD1. V gave up 5 bases and J gave up 2 bases; unmatched junction bases: 9. CDR1 and CDR2 (germline): MNHEY, SMNVEV (reference sequence). The CDR3 has 16 amino acids. CDR3 nucleotide sequence: TGTGCCAGCAGTCCGCCGATAGGGGGCGCCTACAATGAGCAGTTCTTC. It translates to CASSPPIGGAYNEQFF.

This clonotype was recorded at least ten times. The chain employs TRBV7-9 and TRBJ1-1; no reliable D call. Trimming pared 2 bases from V and 8 bases from J, leaving 18 bases between. The CDR3 totals 15 residues. CDR1 is SEHNR and CDR2 is FQNEAQ in the germline V gene (reference sequence). The DNA of the CDR3 is TGTGCCAGCAGCTTATTAAGCGCAGTGGCGGTAGAAGCTTTCTTT. Residues: CASSLLSAVAVEAFF.

This clonotype appeared many times. The V gene is TRBV2, the J gene TRBJ1-1; D remains unclear. The germline V gene has CDR1 SNHLY and CDR2 FYNNEI. Trimming removed 0 bases from V and 4 bases from J, with 12 bases in between. This CDR3 contains 15 residues. The CDR3 here is CASSEAARRRTEAFF. The CDR3 DNA is TGTGCCAGCAGTGAAGCAGCAAGGAGGCGCACTGAAGCTTTCTTT.

This clonotype appeared many times. The chain joins TRBV3-1 to TRBJ2-5; D call uncertain. The V end was cut by 3 bases, the J end by 2 bases, with 4 bases between. This CDR3 has 12 amino acids. Per the germline V gene, CDR1 is LGHDT and CDR2 is YNNKEL (reference sequence). Here the CDR3 DNA reads TGTGCCAGCAGCCAGGTACAAGAGACCCAGTACTTC. Amino acids: CASSQVQETQYF.

Note on this clonotype: Likely a read error: the CDR3 ends without its conserved phenylalanine or tryptophan. V and J are TRBV5-1 and TRBJ1-6; 7 nucleotides align to TRBD1. Germline CDR1 SGHRS, CDR2 YFSETQ. The CDR3 sequence is 14 residues long. Unmatched junction bases numbered 5, after V lost 4 bases and J lost 7 bases. Here the CDR3 DNA reads TGCGCCAGCAGCCACGGGACAGAGAATTCACCCCTCCACCTT. It yields the protein CASSHGTENSPLHL.

In its sample, this clonotype was seen many times. The chain couples TRBV30 to TRBJ1-5; TRBD1 aligns across 9 bases. V lost 0 bases, J lost 3 bases, and 0 bases stayed unmatched. This CDR3 region has 14 residues. Germline loops: CDR1 GTSNPN, CDR2 SVGIG (reference sequence). The CDR3 spells CAWSVQGANQPQHF. In nucleotides, the CDR3 is TGTGCCTGGAGTGTACAGGGGGCCAATCAGCCCCAGCATTTT.

This clonotype has more than one count but fewer than ten. CDR3 bases: TGTGCCAGCAGCGGCGGGGTAAACACCGGGGAGCTGTTTTTT. Its translation is CASSGGVNTGELFF. This chain connects TRBV6-4 to TRBJ2-2; D perhaps matches TRBD2 (6 bases). This CDR3 is built from 14 residues. Trimming cost V 6 bases and J 2 bases, with 10 bases left between them. Per the germline V gene, CDR1 is MRHNA and CDR2 is SNTAGT.

A few counts support this clonotype. This chain connects TRBV12-5 to TRBJ2-5; D is possibly TRBD1 or TRBD2 (5 bases each). Germline-derived CDR1 and CDR2 are LGHNT and FRNRAP. This CDR3 is 13 amino acids long. V lost 6 bases and J lost 7, with 15 bases in between. The CDR3 sequence: CASGNGASGTQYF. CDR3 bases: TGTGCTAGTGGCAACGGGGCCTCTGGGACCCAGTACTTC.

CDR3 protein: CASSLPSGSEKLFF. In DNA, the CDR3 is TGTGCCAGCAGCTTACCCAGTGGGAGTGAAAAACTGTTTTTT. The V and J genes are TRBV7-9 and TRBJ1-4; D unresolved. The CDR3 totals 14 residues. CDR1 SEHNR and CDR2 FQNEAQ come from the germline V gene (reference sequence). Trimming took 2 bases from V and 7 from J, leaving 11 bases between them. The full variable domain, rest sourced from reference TRBV7-9 and TRBJ1-4, is DTGVSQNPRHKITKRGQNVTFRCDPISEHNRLYWYRQTLGQGPEFLTYFQNEAQLEKSRLLSDRFSAERPKGSFSTLEIQRTEQGDSAMYLCASSLPSGSEKLFFGSGTQLSVL.

This clonotype was observed at least ten times. V gene TRBV5-1 combines with J gene TRBJ2-7; the match to TRBD1 covers 7 bases. Germline V gives CDR1 SGHRS, CDR2 YFSETQ. The CDR3 length is 15 residues. V shed 4 bases and J 3 bases; nucleotides not matched to a gene: 10. CDR3: CASSSTGAPGYEQYF. The CDR3 DNA reads TGCGCCAGCAGCAGTACAGGGGCCCCTGGCTACGAGCAGTACTTC.

This clonotype showed up just a few times. The rearrangement uses TRBV2 and TRBJ2-1; D possibly matches TRBD1 or TRBD2 (5 bases each). CDR1 and CDR2 from the germline V gene are SNHLY and FYNNEI. Trimming shortened V by 5 bases and J by 0 bases, and 11 bases separated the two germline ends. The CDR3 loop spans 15 amino acids. In DNA, the CDR3 is TGTGCCAGCAGTCGGGACGACAACTCCTACAATGAGCAGTTCTTC. It yields the protein CASSRDDNSYNEQFF. Full variable domain (remainder filled in from reference TRBV2 and TRBJ2-1): EPEVTQTPSHQVTQMGQEVILRCVPISNHLYFYWYRQILGQKVEFLVSFYNNEISEKSEIFDDQFSVERPDGSNFTLKIRSTKLEDSAMYFCASSRDDNSYNEQFFGPGTRLTVL.

This clonotype has just a few counts. The chain combines TRBV11-3 with TRBJ2-3; D is perhaps TRBD1 (5 bases). The CDR3 loop spans 15 amino acids. The V end was cut by 6 bases, the J end by 3 bases, with 16 bases between. The germline gives CDR1 SGHNT, CDR2 YENEEA. DNA of the CDR3: TGTGCCAGCAGTCCAGGGCTCCGCCTTACAGATACGCAGTATTTT. Its translation: CASSPGLRLTDTQYF.

This clonotype was recorded a few times. This chain links TRBV18 with TRBJ1-3; D is ambiguous. CDR3 length equals 13 residues. In germline, CDR1 is KGHSH, CDR2 LQKENI. Trimming pared 4 bases from V and 4 bases from J, leaving 8 bases between. CDR3: CASSRSAGNTIYF. CDR3 coding DNA: TGTGCCAGCTCACGTTCGGCGGGAAACACCATATATTTT.